Shown below are 20 T cell receptor beta chains from a single sample sequenced in a study of blood T cell repertoires in COVID-19. The table came from immunoSEQ multiplex PCR; TCRdb's copy has only in-frame clones and leaves some out. The sample has tens of thousands of clones, 65% to 85% seen once. The sample consisted of peripheral blood. The receptor source for this set is a man in his 60s with acute or convalescent COVID-19.

This sequence joins TRBV13 and TRBJ2-1; D perhaps matches TRBD1 (6 bases). Trimming shortened V by 3 bases and J by 3 bases, and 12 bases separated the two germline ends. CDR3 length: 15 amino acids. Germline-derived CDR1 and CDR2 are PRHDT and FYEKMQ (reference sequence). CDR3 coding DNA: TGTGCCAGCAGCTTCGCAACAGGGTTCTACAATGAGCAGTTCTTC. It encodes CASSFATGFYNEQFF.

The CDR3 here is CASSLDRVEQFF. CDR3 sequence (DNA): TGTGCCAGCAGCCTGGACAGGGTGGAGCAGTTCTTC. V gene TRBV3-1 (or the pseudogene TRBV3-2) combines with J gene TRBJ2-1, with TRBD1 matching over 8 bases. The CDR3 runs to 12 residues. CDR1 is LGHDT and CDR2 is YNNKEL in the germline V gene (reference sequence). V gave up 4 bases and J gave up 10 bases; unmatched junction bases: 3.

This clone appeared once. This chain uses TRBV11-1 with TRBJ2-5, with D unclear. Trimming took 5 bases from V and 4 from J, leaving 14 bases between them. The CDR3 is made up of 14 amino acids. Germline CDR1 SGHAT, CDR2 FQDESV (reference sequence). CDR3 DNA sequence: TGTGCCAGCAGCCCGTGGTGGCTCCGAGAGACCCAGTACTTC. Its protein is CASSPWWLRETQYF.

The rearrangement joins TRBV7-2 to TRBJ1-2; D remains ambiguous. Germline V gives CDR1 SGHTA, CDR2 FQGNSA. V lost 1 base and J lost 7, with 10 bases in between. This CDR3 region has 13 residues. The CDR3: CASSLVGGFGYTF. As DNA, the CDR3 is TGTGCCAGCAGCTTAGTGGGAGGGTTTGGCTACACCTTC.

V is TRBV5-1 and J is TRBJ2-1; perhaps TRBD2 as D (5 bases). V shed 6 bases and J shed 0 bases, with 10 bases lying between them. The CDR3 runs 14 residues. Per the germline V gene, CDR1 is SGHRS and CDR2 is YFSETQ. The CDR3 nucleotides read TGCGCCAGCAAGGTGGGAGACTCCTACAATGAGCAGTTCTTC. Translated: CASKVGDSYNEQFF.

As DNA, the CDR3 is TGTGCCAGCAGTTACGAACATCCAGAAGCTTTCTTT. This sequence encodes CASSYEHPEAFF. The chain links TRBV6-6 to TRBJ1-1; unclear D gene. Germline V gives CDR1 MNHNY, CDR2 SVGAGI (reference sequence). V was cut by 2 bases and J by 8 bases, with 9 bases left in between. This CDR3 contains 12 residues.

J is TRBJ2-5 and V is TRBV9, with D possibly matching TRBD1 (5 bases). V lost 0 bases to trimming and J lost 4 bases, with 7 bases between them. The CDR3 runs to 13 residues. Germline V lookup: CDR1 SGDLS, CDR2 YYNGEE. CDR3 bases: TGTGCCAGCAGCGTAGGAACAGGAGAGACCCAGTACTTC. Its translation: CASSVGTGETQYF.

The chain carries TRBV27 and TRBJ2-1, with 9 positions matching TRBD1. From germline, CDR1 is MNHEY and CDR2 SMNVEV (reference sequence). V was clipped by 4 bases and J by 1 base; unmatched bases: 5. The CDR3 runs to 16 residues. CDR3 protein: CASSSRQGVSYNEQFF. CDR3 sequence (DNA): TGTGCCAGCAGTTCCAGACAGGGGGTGTCCTACAATGAGCAGTTCTTC.

This chain links TRBV27 with TRBJ1-6; D is possibly TRBD1 (6 bases). CDR3 length equals 14 residues. Germline V gives CDR1 MNHEY, CDR2 SMNVEV (reference sequence). Deletions cut 4 bases from V and 5 bases from J, with 9 bases between. This chain's CDR3 is CASSWDMNNSPLHF. The CDR3 DNA reads TGTGCCAGCAGTTGGGACATGAATAATTCACCCCTCCACTTT.

This chain connects TRBV5-1 to TRBJ2-7; a possible D gene is TRBD2 (7 bases). Trimming cost V 4 bases and J 0 bases, with 20 bases left between them. CDR1 SGHRS and CDR2 YFSETQ come from the germline V gene. This CDR3 spans 17 amino acids. CDR3 protein: CASSRGEGGRTSYEQYF. The CDR3 nucleotides are TGCGCCAGCAGCAGGGGGGAGGGCGGTCGGACCTCCTACGAGCAGTACTTC.

The CDR3 spells CASSVLGQGDTIYF. The CDR3 DNA is TGTGCCAGCAGCGTATTAGGACAGGGGGACACCATATATTTT. The chain combines TRBV9 with TRBJ1-3; 10 bases are a match to TRBD1. CDR1 SGDLS and CDR2 YYNGEE come from the germline V gene. V lost 1 base, J lost 8 bases, and 3 bases stayed unmatched. The CDR3 spans 14 residues.

The rearrangement uses TRBV6-5 and TRBJ2-7; TRBD1 matches at 9 bases. Germline loops: CDR1 MNHEY, CDR2 SVGAGI. The CDR3 has 14 residues. V shed 6 bases and J 2 bases; nucleotides not matched to a gene: 5. In DNA, the CDR3 is TGTGCCAGCAGAACCGGGACAGGGACCTACGAGCAGTACTTC. This encodes CASRTGTGTYEQYF.

This chain links TRBV25-1 with TRBJ2-3; TRBD2 matches 7 bases. V was clipped by 3 bases and J by 1 base; unmatched bases: 1. The CDR3 has 14 residues. CDR1 and CDR2 from the germline V gene are MGHDK and SYGVNS. CDR3 sequence reads: CASSDTSGTDTQYF. CDR3 bases: TGTGCCAGCAGTGATACTAGCGGCACAGATACGCAGTATTTT.

This chain uses TRBV12-3 or TRBV12-4 with TRBJ1-5; D may be TRBD1 (5 bases). With 2 bases removed from V and 5 bases from J, the gap between germline ends came to 7 bases. The CDR3 spans 13 residues. The CDR3 coding sequence is TGTGCCAGCAGTTTAATGGGGCATCAGCCCCAGCATTTT. This codes for CASSLMGHQPQHF.

The table lists this clone with a count of one. The genes are TRBV9 and TRBJ2-1; 11 bases are shared with TRBD2. Germline assignment: CDR1 SGDLS and CDR2 YYNGEE. The CDR3 covers 16 residues. The J segment lost 8 bases and the V segment lost 0 bases, leaving 7 bases of the junction unmatched. CDR3 nucleotides: TGTGCCAGCAGCGTAGGTTGGTTGGGACTAGCGGATGAGCAGTTCTTC. This gives the protein CASSVGWLGLADEQFF. The full variable domain, with the rest looked up from reference TRBV9 and TRBJ2-1, is DSGVTQTPKHLITATGQRVTLRCSPRSGDLSVYWYQQSLDQGLQFLIQYYNGEERAKGNILERFSAQQFPDLHSELNLSSLELGDSALYFCASSVGWLGLADEQFFGPGTRLTVL.

This clone has only one observation. This chain joins TRBV7-9 and TRBJ2-7; 10 bases are shared with TRBD2. CDR3 length equals 15 residues. The germline gives CDR1 SEHNR, CDR2 FQNEAQ (reference sequence). V was clipped by 4 bases and J by 5 bases; unmatched bases: 8. CDR3 sequence reads: CASSSEASGGHEQYF. The CDR3 DNA sequence: TGTGCCAGCAGCTCAGAGGCTAGCGGGGGCCACGAGCAGTACTTC.

The gene calls are TRBV6-5 and TRBJ1-5; TRBD1 aligns across 8 bases. CDR3 length: 15 amino acids. Trimming removed 4 bases from V and 1 base from J; junction bases left unmatched: 3. In germline, CDR1 is MNHEY, CDR2 SVGAGI. The CDR3 loop is CASSSPGGSNQPQHF. The CDR3 DNA follows: TGTGCCAGCAGTTCCCCAGGGGGCAGCAATCAGCCCCAGCATTTT.

This chain joins TRBV6-5 and TRBJ1-2; possible D gene TRBD1, 5 bases. CDR1 and CDR2 from the germline V gene are MNHEY and SVGAGI. The CDR3 sequence is 14 residues long. With 0 bases removed from V and 3 bases from J, the gap between germline ends came to 8 bases. The CDR3, as DNA: TGTGCCAGCAGTTACTCAGACAGTCACTATGGCTACACCTTC. It specifies CASSYSDSHYGYTF.

The chain links TRBV6-1 to TRBJ1-1; 11 nucleotides match TRBD1. The length of the CDR3 is 18 residues. The J segment lost 0 bases and the V segment lost 4 bases, leaving 10 bases of the junction unmatched. Germline loops: CDR1 MNHNS, CDR2 SASEGT. In DNA, the CDR3 is TGTGCCAGCAGTGCCATGGACAGGGGGCGAAAGCTGAACACTGAAGCTTTCTTT. Encoded protein: CASSAMDRGRKLNTEAFF.

The J gene is TRBJ2-7, the V gene TRBV19; D may be TRBD1 (5 bases). V lost 6 bases and J 4 bases, leaving 16 bases between the germline ends. Germline CDR1 reads LNHDA; CDR2 reads SQIVND (reference sequence). The CDR3 covers 14 residues. CDR3 nucleotide sequence: TGTGCCAGTAGAGGTGGGGCTCCAAAGTACGAGCAGTACTTC. Its protein product is CASRGGAPKYEQYF.